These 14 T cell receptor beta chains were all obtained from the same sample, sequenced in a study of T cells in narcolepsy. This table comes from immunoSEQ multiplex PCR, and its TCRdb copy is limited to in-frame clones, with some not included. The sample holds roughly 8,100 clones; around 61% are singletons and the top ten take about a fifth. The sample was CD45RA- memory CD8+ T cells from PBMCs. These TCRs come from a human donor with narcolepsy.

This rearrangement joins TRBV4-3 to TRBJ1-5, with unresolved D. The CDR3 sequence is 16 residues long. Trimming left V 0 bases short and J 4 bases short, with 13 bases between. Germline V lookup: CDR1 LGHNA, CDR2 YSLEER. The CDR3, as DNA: TGCGCCAGCAGCCAAGATATGTCGCGGATTAATCAGCCCCAGCATTTT. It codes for CASSQDMSRINQPQHF.

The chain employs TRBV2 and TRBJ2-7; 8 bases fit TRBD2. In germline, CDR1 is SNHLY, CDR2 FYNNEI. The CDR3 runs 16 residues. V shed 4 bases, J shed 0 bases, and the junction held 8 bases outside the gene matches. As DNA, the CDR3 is TGTGCCAGCAGTGGCCTAGGGACTAGGGCCTCCTACGAGCAGTACTTC. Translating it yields CASSGLGTRASYEQYF.

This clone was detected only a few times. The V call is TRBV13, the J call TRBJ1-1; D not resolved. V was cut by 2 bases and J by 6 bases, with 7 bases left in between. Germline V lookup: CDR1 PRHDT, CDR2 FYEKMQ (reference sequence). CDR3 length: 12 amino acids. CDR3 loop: CASSLISPEAFF. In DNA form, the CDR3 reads TGTGCCAGCAGCTTAATATCCCCTGAAGCTTTCTTT.

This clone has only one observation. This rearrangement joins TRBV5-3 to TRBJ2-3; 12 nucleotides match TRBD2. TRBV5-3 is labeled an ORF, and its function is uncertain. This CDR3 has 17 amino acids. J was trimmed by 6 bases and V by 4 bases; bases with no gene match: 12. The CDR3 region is CARSDGLAGPLGDTQYF. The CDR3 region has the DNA TGTGCCAGAAGCGACGGACTAGCGGGGCCTCTCGGGGATACGCAGTATTTT.

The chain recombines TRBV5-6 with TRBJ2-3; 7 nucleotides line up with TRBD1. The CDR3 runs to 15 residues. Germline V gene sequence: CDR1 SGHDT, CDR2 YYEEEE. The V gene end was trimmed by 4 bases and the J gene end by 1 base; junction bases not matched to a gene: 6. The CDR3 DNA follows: TGTGCCAGCAGCCCACCAGGGGGAGGCACAGATACGCAGTATTTT. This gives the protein CASSPPGGGTDTQYF.

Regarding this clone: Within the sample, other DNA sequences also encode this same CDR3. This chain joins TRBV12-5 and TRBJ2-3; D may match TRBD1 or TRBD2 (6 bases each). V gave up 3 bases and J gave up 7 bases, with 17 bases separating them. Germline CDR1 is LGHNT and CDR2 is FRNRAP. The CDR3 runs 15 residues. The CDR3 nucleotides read TGTGCTAGTGGTTTAGGGGGTCTCGGGGGAAATACGCAGTATTTT. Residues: CASGLGGLGGNTQYF. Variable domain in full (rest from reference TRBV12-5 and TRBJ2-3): DARVTQTPRHKVTEMGQEVTMRCQPILGHNTVFWYRQTMMQGLELLAYFRNRAPLDDSGMPKDRFSAEMPDATLATLKIQPSEPRDSAVYFCASGLGGLGGNTQYFGPGTRLTVL.

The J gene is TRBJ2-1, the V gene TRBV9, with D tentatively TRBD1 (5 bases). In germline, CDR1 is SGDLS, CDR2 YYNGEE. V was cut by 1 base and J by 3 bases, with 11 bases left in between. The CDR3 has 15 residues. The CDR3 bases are TGTGCCAGCAGCGTAACCTCGACAGTCTACAATGAGCAGTTCTTC. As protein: CASSVTSTVYNEQFF.

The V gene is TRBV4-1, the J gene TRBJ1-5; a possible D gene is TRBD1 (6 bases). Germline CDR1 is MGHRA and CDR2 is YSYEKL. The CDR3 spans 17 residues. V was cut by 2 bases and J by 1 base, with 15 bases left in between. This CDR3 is CASSQFRGAGSNQPQHF. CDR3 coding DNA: TGCGCCAGCAGCCAATTTAGGGGGGCTGGAAGCAATCAGCCCCAGCATTTT.

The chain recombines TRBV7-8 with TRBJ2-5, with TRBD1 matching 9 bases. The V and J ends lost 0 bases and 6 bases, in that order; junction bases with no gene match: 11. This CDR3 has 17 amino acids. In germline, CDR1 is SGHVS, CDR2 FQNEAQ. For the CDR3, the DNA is TGTGCCAGCAGCTTAGCGGAACGAGGGACAGGGCAGAAGACCCAGTACTTC. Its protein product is CASSLAERGTGQKTQYF.

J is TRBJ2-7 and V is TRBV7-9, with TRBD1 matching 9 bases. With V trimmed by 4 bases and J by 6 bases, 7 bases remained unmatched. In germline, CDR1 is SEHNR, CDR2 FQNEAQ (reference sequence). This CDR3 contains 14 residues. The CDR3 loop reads CASSSPGTGSEQYF. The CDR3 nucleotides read TGTGCCAGCAGCTCCCCCGGGACAGGGAGCGAGCAGTACTTC.

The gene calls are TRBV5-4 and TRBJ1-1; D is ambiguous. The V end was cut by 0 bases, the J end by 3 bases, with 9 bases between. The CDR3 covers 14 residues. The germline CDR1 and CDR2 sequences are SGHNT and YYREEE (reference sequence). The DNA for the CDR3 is TGTGCCAGCAGCTTGGATGCGGGAGACACTGAAGCTTTCTTT. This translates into CASSLDAGDTEAFF.

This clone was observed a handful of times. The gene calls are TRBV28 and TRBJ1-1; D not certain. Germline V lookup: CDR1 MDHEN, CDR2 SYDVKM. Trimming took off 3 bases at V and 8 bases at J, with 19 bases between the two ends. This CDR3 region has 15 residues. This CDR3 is CASSFIGQEGREAFF. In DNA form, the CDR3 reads TGTGCCAGCAGTTTTATCGGCCAGGAGGGTCGGGAAGCTTTCTTT.

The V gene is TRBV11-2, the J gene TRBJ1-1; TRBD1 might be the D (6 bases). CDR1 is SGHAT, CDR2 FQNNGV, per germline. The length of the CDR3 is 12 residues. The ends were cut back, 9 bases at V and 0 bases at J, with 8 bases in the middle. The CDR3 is CASRGMNTEAFF. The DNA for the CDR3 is TGTGCCAGTAGGGGGATGAACACTGAAGCTTTCTTT.

The CDR3 nucleotides read TGTGCCATCAGTGACCCCTACCTAGACAGATTCGGCTATGGCTACACCTTC. It codes for CAISDPYLDRFGYGYTF. The chain carries TRBV10-3 and TRBJ1-2; D is possibly TRBD1 (5 bases). V lost 3 bases and J 4 bases, leaving 21 bases between the germline ends. CDR1 and CDR2 from the germline V gene are ENHRY and SYGVKD. The CDR3 covers 17 residues.